The next 20 T cell receptor beta chains were all read from a single sample in a study of T cells after yellow fever vaccination. One entry per CDR3 protein results from TCRdb running MiXCR on the 5' RACE reads. The repertoire holds some 150,000 distinct CDR3 sequences, with roughly a tenth as singletons. This specimen consisted of CD8+ T cells sorted from PBMCs, obtained 45 days after the yellow fever booster vaccination. All receptors derive from a man between 18 and 29 years old who received the YFV17D yellow fever vaccine.

The chain is built from TRBV24-1 and TRBJ2-1; 9 positions agree with TRBD1. This CDR3 contains 15 residues. V lost 6 bases to trimming and J lost 8 bases; unmatched junction nucleotides: 10. The germline gives CDR1 KGHDR, CDR2 SFDVKD. The CDR3 bases are TGTGCCACCAGTCACAAACAGGGGGCGAGATATGAGCAGTTCTTC. Translation gives CATSHKQGARYEQFF.

The V call is TRBV4-1, the J call TRBJ1-1; tentatively, D is TRBD1 (5 bases). CDR1 and CDR2 (germline): MGHRA, YSYEKL. This CDR3 has 15 amino acids. Trimming removed 0 bases at V and 5 bases at J, with 13 bases between. CDR3 amino acids: CASSQEGWGGTEAFF. CDR3 in DNA: TGCGCCAGCAGCCAAGAAGGGTGGGGGGGGACTGAAGCTTTCTTT.

V gene TRBV7-6 combines with J gene TRBJ1-1, with no clear D. Germline CDR1 and CDR2: SGHVS and FNYEAQ. The CDR3 spans 13 residues. The V end was cut by 1 base, the J end by 4 bases, with 7 bases between. For the CDR3, the DNA is TGTGCCAGCAGCTTAGAACAGAGCACTGAAGCTTTCTTT. Translation: CASSLEQSTEAFF.

This clonotype was seen a handful of times. This rearrangement joins TRBV6-2 or TRBV6-3 to TRBJ1-1; D not resolved. Germline CDR1 reads MNHEY; CDR2 reads SVGEGT. The length of the CDR3 is 13 residues. Trimming stripped 2 bases from V and 11 bases from J, with 15 bases between. The CDR3 sequence is CASSYPDHTEAFF. The CDR3 coding sequence is TGTGCCAGCAGTTACCCAGACCACACGGAGGCTTTCTTT.

A remark on this clonotype: Compared with germline, one end of the junction differs, possibly owing to a read error. The rearrangement links TRBV20-1 to TRBJ1-2; tentative D call: TRBD1 (5 bases). This CDR3 region has 10 residues. CDR1 DFQATT and CDR2 SNEGSKA come from the germline V gene (reference sequence). CDR3 DNA sequence: TGTCAGGGATCGAACTATGGCTACACCTTC. This translates into CQGSNYGYTF.

This clonotype was detected ten times or more. In nucleotides, the CDR3 is TGTGCCAGCAGTTATACAGGGGCCACTACCTACAATGAGCAGTTCTTC. It is translated as CASSYTGATTYNEQFF. The V and J genes are TRBV6-5 and TRBJ2-1, with 7 bases fitting TRBD1. CDR3 length: 16 residues. CDR1 MNHEY and CDR2 SVGAGI come from the germline V gene. Unmatched junction bases numbered 7, after V lost 3 bases and J lost 2 bases.

This clonotype came up a few times. The chain uses TRBV6-5 and TRBJ1-2; the D gene is possibly TRBD1 (5 bases). Germline assignment: CDR1 MNHEY and CDR2 SVGAGI. V was trimmed by 0 bases and J by 6 bases, leaving 23 bases between them. The CDR3 has 18 amino acids. CDR3 in amino acids: CASSYSAGALPGVDGYTF. CDR3 nucleotide sequence: TGTGCCAGCAGTTACTCGGCCGGGGCTTTGCCGGGGGTAGATGGCTACACCTTC.

This clonotype was seen ten or more times. The chain is built from TRBV20-1 and TRBJ2-7; D remains unclear. The germline gives CDR1 DFQATT, CDR2 SNEGSKA (reference sequence). CDR3 size: 14 residues. V was cut by 1 base and J by 2 bases, with 12 bases left in between. This CDR3 reads CSARGEDQTYEQYF. The CDR3 bases are TGCAGTGCTAGAGGTGAAGACCAGACCTACGAGCAGTACTTC.

This clonotype was found a few times. As DNA, the CDR3 is TGTGCCAGCCGGGCATGGTATGGCTACACCTTC. Encoded protein: CASRAWYGYTF. This chain links TRBV27 with TRBJ1-2; the D is unclear. V shed 8 bases and J shed 5 bases, with 9 bases lying between them. Germline CDR1 MNHEY, CDR2 SMNVEV (reference sequence). The CDR3 extends over 11 amino acids.

This clonotype occurred a few times. This chain connects TRBV7-9 to TRBJ1-6; TRBD1 agrees at 10 bases. J lost 7 bases, V lost 4 bases, and 4 bases had no gene match. The CDR3 sequence is 15 residues long. From germline, CDR1 is SEHNR and CDR2 FQNEAQ (reference sequence). CDR3 nucleotide sequence: TGTGCCAGCAGCTCCCCGGGACAGGGGAATTCACCCCTCCACTTT. Protein product: CASSSPGQGNSPLHF.

The V and J genes are TRBV4-3 and TRBJ1-5, with D tentatively TRBD1 (5 bases). Germline V gene data show CDR1 as LGHNA and CDR2 as YSLEER. The CDR3 is 14 residues long. Trimming pared 1 base from V and 9 bases from J, leaving 13 bases between. The CDR3 protein is CASSQAVGRGPQHF. In DNA form, the CDR3 reads TGCGCCAGCAGCCAAGCCGTGGGGCGAGGGCCCCAGCATTTT.

In its sample, this clonotype was seen a few times. The CDR3 spells CASGAGSGSPLHF. In DNA, the CDR3 is TGTGCCAGCGGGGCGGGGTCCGGATCACCCCTCCACTTT. This sequence joins TRBV19 and TRBJ1-6; D might be TRBD1 (5 bases). CDR3 length: 13 amino acids. V dropped 9 bases and J dropped 10 bases, with 16 bases sitting between them. CDR1 and CDR2 (germline): LNHDA, SQIVND (reference sequence).

The chain joins TRBV7-6 to TRBJ2-2; 9 nucleotides align to TRBD2. Germline CDR1 is SGHVS and CDR2 is FNYEAQ. The length of the CDR3 is 16 residues. The trim removed 1 base at V and 7 bases at J, leaving 7 bases unmatched. The CDR3 sequence: CASSLVAGAPNGELFF. DNA of the CDR3: TGTGCCAGCAGCTTAGTAGCGGGGGCCCCTAACGGGGAGCTGTTTTTT.

This clonotype was counted many times. The genes are TRBV6-2 or TRBV6-3 and TRBJ2-4, with D perhaps TRBD1 (6 bases). Germline assignment: CDR1 MNHEY and CDR2 SVGEGT. Trimming took off 8 bases at V and 10 bases at J, with 12 bases between the two ends. This CDR3 region has 11 residues. The DNA for the CDR3 is TGTGCCAGCGCCCACAGGGTAATTCAGTACTTC. Translation gives CASAHRVIQYF.

This clonotype has only a few counts. This rearrangement joins TRBV5-1 to TRBJ2-3; perhaps TRBD2 as D (7 bases). V lost 4 bases and J lost 4, with 16 bases in between. CDR1 is SGHRS and CDR2 is YFSETQ in the germline V gene. This CDR3 comprises 15 residues. The CDR3 DNA reads TGCGCCAGCAGCCCCCGTGGGGGGGCTGCAGATACGCAGTATTTT. It is translated as CASSPRGGAADTQYF.

The chain recombines TRBV6-1 with TRBJ2-7, with TRBD1 identical over 8 bases. CDR1 and CDR2 (germline): MNHNS, SASEGT. The CDR3 has 15 residues. Losses at the gene ends were 6 bases for V and 2 bases for J; bases not matched to a gene: 9. This CDR3 reads CASRPVQTGAYEQYF. As DNA, the CDR3 is TGTGCCAGCAGACCAGTTCAGACAGGGGCCTACGAGCAGTACTTC.

This rearrangement joins TRBV5-4 to TRBJ2-3, with D unclear. The CDR3 spans 15 residues. Per germline, CDR1 SGHNT and CDR2 YYREEE (reference sequence). V was pared by 3 bases and J by 0 bases, with 11 bases between. The CDR3 region has the DNA TGTGCCAGCAGCTCCTGGACCCTTAGCACAGATACGCAGTATTTT. Residues: CASSSWTLSTDTQYF.

This clonotype was found a few times. The J gene is TRBJ1-1, the V gene TRBV19; D perhaps matches TRBD1 (5 bases). The V end lost 7 bases, the J end lost 1 base, and 10 bases lay between the germline ends. The CDR3 covers 13 residues. Per the germline V gene, CDR1 is LNHDA and CDR2 is SQIVND (reference sequence). The DNA for the CDR3 is TGTGCCAGTAATCTTGGACAGAACACTGAAGCTTTCTTT. Amino acids: CASNLGQNTEAFF.

This clonotype was detected only a few times. This chain links TRBV9 with TRBJ2-1, with D tentatively TRBD1 (5 bases). The CDR3 consists of 14 residues. The germline V gene has CDR1 SGDLS and CDR2 YYNGEE. V lost 0 bases, J lost 3 bases, and 7 bases lay in between. CDR3 sequence: CASSVARDYNEQFF. The CDR3 DNA reads TGTGCCAGCAGCGTAGCCAGGGACTACAATGAGCAGTTCTTC.

This clonotype was found a few times. The chain has TRBV12-3 or TRBV12-4 and TRBJ2-1, with D possibly called TRBD1 or TRBD2 (6 bases each). The CDR3 consists of 16 residues. The ends were cut back, 2 bases at V and 4 bases at J, with 15 bases in the middle. In DNA, the CDR3 is TGTGCCAGCAGTTTAACGGGGGCTCAGGGGTACAATGAGCAGTTCTTC. Encoded protein: CASSLTGAQGYNEQFF.